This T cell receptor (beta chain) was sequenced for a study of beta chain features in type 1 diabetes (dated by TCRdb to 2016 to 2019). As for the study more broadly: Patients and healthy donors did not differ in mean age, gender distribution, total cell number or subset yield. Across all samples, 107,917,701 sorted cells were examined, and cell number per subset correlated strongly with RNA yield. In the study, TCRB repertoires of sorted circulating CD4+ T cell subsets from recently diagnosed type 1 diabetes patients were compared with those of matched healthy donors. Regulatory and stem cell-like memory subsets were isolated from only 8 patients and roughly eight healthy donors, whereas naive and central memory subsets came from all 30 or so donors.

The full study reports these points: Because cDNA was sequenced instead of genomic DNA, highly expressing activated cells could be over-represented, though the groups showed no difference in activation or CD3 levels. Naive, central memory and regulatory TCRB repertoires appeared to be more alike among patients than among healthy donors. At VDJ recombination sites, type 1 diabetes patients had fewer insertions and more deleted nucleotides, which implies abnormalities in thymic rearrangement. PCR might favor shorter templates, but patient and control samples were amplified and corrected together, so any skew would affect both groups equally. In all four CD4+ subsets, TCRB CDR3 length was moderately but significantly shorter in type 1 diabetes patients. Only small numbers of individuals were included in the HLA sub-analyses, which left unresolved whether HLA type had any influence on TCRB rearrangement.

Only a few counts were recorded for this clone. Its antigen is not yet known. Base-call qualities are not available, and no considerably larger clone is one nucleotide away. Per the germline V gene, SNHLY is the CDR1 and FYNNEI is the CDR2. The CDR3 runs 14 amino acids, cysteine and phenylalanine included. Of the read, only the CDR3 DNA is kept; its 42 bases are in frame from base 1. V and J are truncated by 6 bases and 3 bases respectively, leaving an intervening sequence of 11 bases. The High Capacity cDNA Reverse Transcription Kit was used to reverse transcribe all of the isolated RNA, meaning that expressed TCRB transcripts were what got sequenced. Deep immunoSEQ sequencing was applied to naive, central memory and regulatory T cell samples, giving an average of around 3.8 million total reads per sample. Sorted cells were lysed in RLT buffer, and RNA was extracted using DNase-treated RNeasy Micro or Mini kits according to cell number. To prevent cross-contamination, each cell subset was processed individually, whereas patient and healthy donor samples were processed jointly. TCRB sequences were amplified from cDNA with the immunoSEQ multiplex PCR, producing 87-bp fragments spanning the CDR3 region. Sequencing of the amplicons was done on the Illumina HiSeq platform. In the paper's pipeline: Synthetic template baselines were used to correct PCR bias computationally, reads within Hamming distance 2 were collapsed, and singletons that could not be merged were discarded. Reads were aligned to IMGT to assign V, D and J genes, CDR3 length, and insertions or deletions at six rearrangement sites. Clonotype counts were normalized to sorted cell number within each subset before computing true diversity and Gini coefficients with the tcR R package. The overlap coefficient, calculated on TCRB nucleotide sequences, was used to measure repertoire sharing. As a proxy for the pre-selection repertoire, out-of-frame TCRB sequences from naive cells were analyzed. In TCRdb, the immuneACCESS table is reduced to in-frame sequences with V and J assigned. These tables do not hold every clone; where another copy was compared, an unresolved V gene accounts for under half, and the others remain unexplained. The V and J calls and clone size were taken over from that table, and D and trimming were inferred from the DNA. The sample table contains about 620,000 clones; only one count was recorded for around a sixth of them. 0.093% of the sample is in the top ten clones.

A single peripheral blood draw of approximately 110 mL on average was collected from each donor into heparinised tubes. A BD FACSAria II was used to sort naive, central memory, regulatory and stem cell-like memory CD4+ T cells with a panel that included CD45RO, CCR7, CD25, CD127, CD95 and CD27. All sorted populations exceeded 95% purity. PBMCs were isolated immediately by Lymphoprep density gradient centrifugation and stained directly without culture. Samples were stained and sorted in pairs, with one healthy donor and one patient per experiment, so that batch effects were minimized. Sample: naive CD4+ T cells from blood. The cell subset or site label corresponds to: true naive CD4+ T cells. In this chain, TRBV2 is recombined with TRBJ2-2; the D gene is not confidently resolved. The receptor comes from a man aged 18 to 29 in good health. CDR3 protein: CASRPSLYTGELFF. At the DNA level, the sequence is TGTGCCAGCAGGCCATCCCTGTACACCGGGGAGCTGTTTTTT.